This is a list of T cell receptor beta chains from one sample in a study of T cell responses to AZD1222 COVID-19 vaccine. Libraries were prepared by immunoSEQ multiplex PCR; TCRdb keeps only in-frame clonotypes and omits some of them. The repertoire includes around 150,000 clones, 80% to 95% of them detected once, and 1% to 1.5% sits in the top ten. The sequencing used peripheral blood, collected 28 days after the second AZD1222 dose. All receptors derive from an adult who received the AZD1222 COVID-19 vaccine. The CDR3 runs from the conserved cysteine through the conserved F or W. Each record gives: CDR3 DNA, CDR3 protein, clone size, D gene, J gene, V gene. A D gene is named only where the DNA matches it firmly. Part of the rows lack a size; the others show once, few, many or a class for expanded clones.

TGTGCCAGCAGCTATAGGACCTATGGCTACACCTTC	CASSYRTYGYTF	NA	NA	TRBJ1-2	TRBV6-2/TRBV6-3
TGTGCCAGCAGTGAGACTAGCGGGACGTATGAGCAGTTCTTC	CASSETSGTYEQFF	NA	TRBD2	TRBJ2-1	TRBV6-1
TGTGCCAGCAGCTCAGGGGGCCACACTGAAGCTTTCTTT	CASSSGGHTEAFF	NA	TRBD1	TRBJ1-1	TRBV6-5
TGTGCCAGCAGCTTAGCGGGAAGCTCCTACGAGCAGTACTTC	CASSLAGSSYEQYF	NA	NA	TRBJ2-7	TRBV7-9
TGTGCCAGCAGCGTAGGGCAACAGAGGTCCTATAATTCACCCCTCCACTTT	CASSVGQQRSYNSPLHF	NA	NA	TRBJ1-6	TRBV9
TGTGCCAGCAGTACTCAGGGCCTAGCTAACTATGGCTACACCTTC	CASSTQGLANYGYTF	NA	NA	TRBJ1-2	TRBV6-5
TGCAGTGCTAGTCCTACCCGGGACAGGGGCTACGAGCAGTACTTC	CSASPTRDRGYEQYF	NA	TRBD1	TRBJ2-7	TRBV20-1
TGTGCCAGCAGTTTAGCAGGGGCCCGGGGTAGATATTTT	CASSLAGARGRYF	NA	NA	TRBJ1-3	TRBV7-2
TGTGCCAGCAGTCGGGTCGGGGGTTACACTGAAGCTTTCTTT	CASSRVGGYTEAFF	NA	NA	TRBJ1-1	TRBV28
TGCGCCAGCAGCGGCGGGGGGGCCGAAGAGACCCAGTACTTC	CASSGGGAEETQYF	NA	TRBD2	TRBJ2-5	TRBV5-1
TGTGCCAGTAGTATACCAGGGACCTACGAGCAGTACTTC	CASSIPGTYEQYF	NA	NA	TRBJ2-7	TRBV19
TGTGCCAGTAGTGGGAGGAGACAGGGTACCTACGAGCAGTACTTC	CASSGRRQGTYEQYF	once	NA	TRBJ2-7	TRBV19
TGTGCCAGCAGTGAAGGGTCTAGCAATCAGCCCCAGCATTTT	CASSEGSSNQPQHF	NA	NA	TRBJ1-5	TRBV6-1
TGTGCCATCAGTGAGTTCGGGTACACTGAAGCTTTCTTT	CAISEFGYTEAFF	NA	NA	TRBJ1-1	TRBV10-3
TGTGCCAGCACTTCACCGGGACAGGGGGCGGGGGAGCAGTACTTC	CASTSPGQGAGEQYF	NA	TRBD1	TRBJ2-7	TRBV5-4
TGTGCCAGCAGCCCCCCCCGAGGCCTCTACAATGAGCAGTTCTTC	CASSPPRGLYNEQFF	NA	NA	TRBJ2-1	TRBV7-2
TGTGCCAGTAGTATAAAGATAACTCAGCCCCAGCATTTT	CASSIKITQPQHF	NA	NA	TRBJ1-5	TRBV19
TGTGCTAGTGGTTTGTGGGCTGGGACTAGCGGGAGCGGCCCCGGGGAGCTGTTTTTT	CASGLWAGTSGSGPGELFF	NA	TRBD2	TRBJ2-2	TRBV12-5
TGTGCCAGCAGCTTAAGGGATGCCGCGTATTTT	CASSLRDAAYF	NA	NA	TRBJ2-3	TRBV11-2
TGTGCCAGCAGCTTTTCGGCGGGGGACTCCTACGAGCAGTACTTC	CASSFSAGDSYEQYF	NA	TRBD2	TRBJ2-7	TRBV5-6
TGCGCCAGCAGGCACAGGGGGACCACTGAAGCTTTCTTT	CASRHRGTTEAFF	NA	TRBD1	TRBJ1-1	TRBV4-1
TGTGCCAGCAGCCCGAGGCAAGGATATGGCTACACCTTC	CASSPRQGYGYTF	once	NA	TRBJ1-2	TRBV27
TGTGCCATCAGTGGGACAGGGGGCAAAGAAAAACTGTTTTTT	CAISGTGGKEKLFF	NA	TRBD1	TRBJ1-4	TRBV10-3
TGTGCCAGCAGTGAATCCAGGGGGCTGCTGGAGACCCAGTACTTC	CASSESRGLLETQYF	few	TRBD1	TRBJ2-5	TRBV25-1
TGTGCCAGCAGCAAACAGGGGGCTGGGGAAAAACTGTTTTTT	CASSKQGAGEKLFF	NA	TRBD1	TRBJ1-4	TRBV4-2
TGTGCCAGCAGCTCACCGGGTGTGAACACTGAAGCTTTCTTT	CASSSPGVNTEAFF	NA	NA	TRBJ1-1	TRBV5-4
TGTGCCAGCAGTTACATCCGGGCGCGGCTAGGCTATGGCTACACCTTC	CASSYIRARLGYGYTF	NA	NA	TRBJ1-2	TRBV6-2/TRBV6-3
TGTGCCAGCAGCGTCGGGGCTAGCGGGATCTCTTACGAGCAGTACTTC	CASSVGASGISYEQYF	NA	TRBD2	TRBJ2-7	TRBV9
TGTGCCAGTAGTCCGAGGGGGAGACAGTCCTATGGCTACACCTTC	CASSPRGRQSYGYTF	once	NA	TRBJ1-2	TRBV19
TGTGCCAGCAGCCAAATAAAGGGGGGTGAAAAACTGTTTTTT	CASSQIKGGEKLFF	NA	NA	TRBJ1-4	TRBV3-1/TRBV3-2
TGTGCCAGTAGTATTCTAGCGGGAGGCACCGCGGAGCTGTTTTTT	CASSILAGGTAELFF	NA	TRBD2	TRBJ2-2	TRBV19
TGTGCCACCAGTGATTCGAAAACAGGACTATACAATGAGCAGTTCTTC	CATSDSKTGLYNEQFF	NA	NA	TRBJ2-1	TRBV24-1
TGTGCCAGCAGCTTAGACGGGACAGGGGGCCTCTATGGCTACACCTTC	CASSLDGTGGLYGYTF	NA	TRBD1	TRBJ1-2	TRBV11-2
TGTGCCAGCAGCTTAGGGGGCGCGGGGTACGAGCAGTACTTC	CASSLGGAGYEQYF	NA	NA	TRBJ2-7	TRBV7-8
TGTGCCACCAGCAGAGATTCCCTGGGGCAGATTGGAAACACCATATATTTT	CATSRDSLGQIGNTIYF	NA	NA	TRBJ1-3	TRBV15
TGTGCCATCAGTGAGTCGACGGGGCGAGGAGAGCAGTACTTC	CAISESTGRGEQYF	NA	NA	TRBJ2-7	TRBV10-3
TGTGCCAGCGAACCGATTAGGGGGGCCGCCGGGGAGCTGTTTTTT	CASEPIRGAAGELFF	NA	NA	TRBJ2-2	TRBV2
TGTGCCAGCAGTCACGGAGGGCTACCGTTCTTC	CASSHGGLPFF	NA	NA	TRBJ2-1	TRBV6-2/TRBV6-3
TGCGCCAGCAGCCAAGATGGCGGCAGGGGGCTACAGCAGTACTTC	CASSQDGGRGLQQYF	NA	TRBD1	TRBJ2-7	TRBV4-3
TGTGCCATCAGTGAGTCGGAGACAGGGGGCTGGGACACTGAAGCTTTCTTT	CAISESETGGWDTEAFF	once	TRBD1	TRBJ1-1	TRBV10-3
TGCGCCAGCAGCTTCCGGCAGAACACCGGGGAGCTGTTTTTT	CASSFRQNTGELFF	NA	NA	TRBJ2-2	TRBV5-1
TGCGCCAGCAGCTTGCGACAGGAGAGCTCCTACAATGAGCAGTTCTTC	CASSLRQESSYNEQFF	NA	NA	TRBJ2-1	TRBV5-1
TGTGCTAGCAGCCCCTTCGGGACCTACGAGCAGTACTTC	CASSPFGTYEQYF	NA	NA	TRBJ2-7	TRBV7-7
TGTGCCAGCCCTAGAACCGGGACAGGGGTAGGTGGCTACACCTTC	CASPRTGTGVGGYTF	NA	TRBD1	TRBJ1-2	TRBV2
TGTGCCAGCAGTTCCCGTCGGACAGAGGTTAATGAAAAACTGTTTTTT	CASSSRRTEVNEKLFF	NA	NA	TRBJ1-4	TRBV27
TGCGCCAGCAGCCACCGGGGCACTGAAGCTTTCTTT	CASSHRGTEAFF	NA	NA	TRBJ1-1	TRBV4-3
TGTGCCAGCAGCAAAGTTCGCCAGGAACGCTTCGGGGAGCTGTTTTTT	CASSKVRQERFGELFF	NA	NA	TRBJ2-2	TRBV21-1
TGTGCCAGCAGCTTATTCCGACAGCGGGAGTCCTACGAGCAGTACTTC	CASSLFRQRESYEQYF	NA	TRBD2	TRBJ2-7	TRBV11-2
TGTGCCAGCAGCGTGGCGGCGGGCCCCGGGGAGCTGTTTTTT	CASSVAAGPGELFF	NA	NA	TRBJ2-2	TRBV9
TGCGCCAGCAGTGCGGGCCCGAACACCGGGGAGCTGTTTTTT	CASSAGPNTGELFF	NA	NA	TRBJ2-2	TRBV5-1
TGTGCCAGTAGTACACGTATCTCTGGAAACACCATATATTTT	CASSTRISGNTIYF	NA	NA	TRBJ1-3	TRBV19
TGTGCCAGTTCAACACCGGGACTAGCGCAAGAGACCCAGTACTTC	CASSTPGLAQETQYF	NA	TRBD2	TRBJ2-5	TRBV6-5
TGTGCCAGCAGCACAGGGGCGCGGCTCCAAGAGACCCAGTACTTC	CASSTGARLQETQYF	NA	TRBD1	TRBJ2-5	TRBV9
TGTGCCAGCAGCTTGGGCGATCAGATTAACTATGGCTACACCTTC	CASSLGDQINYGYTF	NA	NA	TRBJ1-2	TRBV5-6
TGTGCCAGCCGAAATCCTCGGGAAAGACAGTATTCACCCCTCCACTTT	CASRNPRERQYSPLHF	NA	NA	TRBJ1-6	TRBV6-6
TGTGCCAGCAGTCTACAGGCTCGGGCTGGCGGGGAGCTGTTTTTT	CASSLQARAGGELFF	NA	NA	TRBJ2-2	TRBV6-6
TGTGCCAGCAGCAACACAGGGTTCGAAGCTTTCTTT	CASSNTGFEAFF	NA	NA	TRBJ1-1	TRBV7-2